This is a list of T cell receptor beta chains from one sample in a study of early T cells in non-severe SARS-CoV-2 infection. TCRdb reprocessed the 5' RACE reads via MiXCR and lists one record per CDR3 protein. The table lists 81,000 or so distinct CDR3 sequences, approximately 12% of them singletons. The specimen was whole blood. These receptors originate from an adult who was a healthcare worker with PCR-confirmed SARS-CoV-2 infection or an uninfected control (not recorded which). The CDR3 runs from the conserved cysteine through the conserved F or W. Clone size appears in some rows only: once, few, many, or a class for an expanded clone.

few	TRBV7-3	TRBJ2-1	CASSLDGGFYNEQFF
few	TRBV4-2	TRBJ2-4	CASSQGFRAAKNIQYF
few	TRBV27	TRBJ2-7	CASSGRETYEQYF
few	TRBV5-6	TRBJ2-3	CASSFSGQGSPDTQYF
many	TRBV6-2/TRBV6-3	TRBJ1-5	CASSSTGDQPQHF
many	TRBV5-1	TRBJ2-3	CASSLSGTNSDTQYF
many	TRBV28	TRBJ2-3	CASSFPPWPSGATDTQYF
.	TRBV7-3	TRBJ2-1	CASSSQAGVTYNEQFF
many	TRBV19	TRBJ2-1	CASSKGLAGPYNEQFF
.	TRBV5-4	TRBJ2-5	CASSFPLAGGRGETQYF
few	TRBV10-3	TRBJ2-5	CAISTREPQETQYF
few	TRBV11-1	TRBJ2-1	CASSPPSDYNEQFF
many	TRBV20-1	TRBJ2-2	CSASHTGTGGTGELFF
.	TRBV27	TRBJ1-5	CASQSAGGRNQPQHF
many	TRBV28	TRBJ2-6	CASSVPSGANVLTF
.	TRBV3-1	TRBJ2-1	CASTLGTGVNEQFF
few	TRBV2	TRBJ2-7	CASSWTLYEQYF
.	TRBV7-6	TRBJ2-7	CASSEQVSYEQYF
few	TRBV20-1	TRBJ2-7	CSAPRSTFYEQYF